The clone carrying this TCR beta chain was counted many times. Amplified TCR beta CDR3 regions were obtained using RNA transcripts as template. Following a first-round RT-PCR that used HTBI primers, a second-round multiplex PCR was carried out. MiXCR, run by TCRdb on the multiplex PCR reads, gives a single entry per CDR3 protein. The data hold 350,000 to 400,000 distinct CDR3 sequences, with approximately 15% observed a single time. The source of the sample is a study of Graves' ophthalmopathy and Graves' hyperthyroidism. Germline assignment: CDR1 KGHSH and CDR2 LQKENI. This CDR3 has 12 amino acids. The V gene lost 2 bases and the J gene lost 8 bases, with 9 bases spanning the gap.

The chain joins TRBV18 to TRBJ1-1; D might be TRBD1 (5 bases). The sequence derives from a woman aged 18-29 years with stable Graves' hyperthyroidism. The sample consisted of peripheral blood. As DNA, the CDR3 is TGTGCCAGCTCACCAGACAGCCCCGAAGCTTTCTTT. The encoded protein is CASSPDSPEAFF.